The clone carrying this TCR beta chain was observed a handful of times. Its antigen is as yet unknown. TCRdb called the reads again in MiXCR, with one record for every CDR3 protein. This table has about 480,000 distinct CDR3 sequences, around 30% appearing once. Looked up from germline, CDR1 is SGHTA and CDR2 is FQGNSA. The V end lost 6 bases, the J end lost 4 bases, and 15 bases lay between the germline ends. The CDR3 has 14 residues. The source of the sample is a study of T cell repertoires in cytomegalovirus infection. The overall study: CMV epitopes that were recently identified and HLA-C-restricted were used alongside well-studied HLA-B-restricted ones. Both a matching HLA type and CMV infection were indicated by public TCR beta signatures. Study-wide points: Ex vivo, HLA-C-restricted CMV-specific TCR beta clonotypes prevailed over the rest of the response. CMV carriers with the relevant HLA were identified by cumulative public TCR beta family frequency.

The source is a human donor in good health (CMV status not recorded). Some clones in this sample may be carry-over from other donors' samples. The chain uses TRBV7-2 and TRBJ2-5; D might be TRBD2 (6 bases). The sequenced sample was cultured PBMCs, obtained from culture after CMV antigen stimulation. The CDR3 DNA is TGTGCCAGCAGTCAGTACGGGGGTGGAGAGACCCAGTACTTC. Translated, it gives CASSQYGGGETQYF.